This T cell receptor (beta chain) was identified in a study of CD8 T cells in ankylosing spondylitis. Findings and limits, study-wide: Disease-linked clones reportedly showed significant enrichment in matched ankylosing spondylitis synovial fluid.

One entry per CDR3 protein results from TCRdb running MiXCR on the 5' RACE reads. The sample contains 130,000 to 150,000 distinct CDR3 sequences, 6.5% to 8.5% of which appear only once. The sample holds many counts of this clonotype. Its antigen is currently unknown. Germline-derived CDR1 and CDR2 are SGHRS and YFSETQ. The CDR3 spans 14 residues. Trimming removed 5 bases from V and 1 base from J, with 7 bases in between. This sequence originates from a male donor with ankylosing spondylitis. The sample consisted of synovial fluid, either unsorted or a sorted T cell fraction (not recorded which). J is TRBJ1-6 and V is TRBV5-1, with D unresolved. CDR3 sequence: CASRPGSYNSPLHF. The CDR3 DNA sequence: TGCGCCAGCAGACCAGGATCCTATAATTCACCCCTCCACTTT.